This TCR beta chain came from a study of CD8 T cells in ankylosing spondylitis (TCRdb year 2017). Study-level background: To find TCR variants linked to disease, the study profiled T cell receptor beta repertoires in ankylosing spondylitis patients and healthy donors. The whole study cohort included over 85 healthy donors and 20 to 30 ankylosing spondylitis patients. Peripheral blood was sampled, and synovial fluid was additionally collected from ankylosing spondylitis patients. What the work shows at the level of the full study, not this receptor alone: A CD8+ phenotype was shown by the disease-linked clones, which were found at relatively low frequencies in peripheral blood. The disease-linked clones were reported to be significantly enriched in matched synovial fluid samples from ankylosing spondylitis patients. Blood from ankylosing spondylitis patients appeared to be characterized by a TCR beta motif made up of several highly homologous amino acid variants. Some of the motif variants had been reported before in the synovial fluid and blood of reactive arthritis patients, a finding that suggests common disease-initiation mechanisms.

The germline V gene (reference sequence) provides CDR1 MNHEY and CDR2 SMNVEV. V is reduced by 2 bases and J by 5 bases, leaving a spacing of 7 bases between them. Counted from cysteine to phenylalanine, this CDR3 has 13 amino acids. Only CDR3 DNA remains: 39 bases, in frame from the first base. TCRdb shows the sequencer as Illumina HiSeq 2500. Quantitative 5'-RACE with molecular barcodes was used to prepare TCR beta libraries. In the original analysis: Disease-linked TCR variants were identified with a new computational method built on a probabilistic model of VDJ rearrangement. TCRdb reprocessing: public reads trimmed at Q25 with fastp, clones called with MiXCR, in-frame beta chains kept. Under each unique CDR3 protein, matching rows form one entry showing the most common genes and DNA. The V and J calls were determined by TCRdb, not by the authors. A total of a few hundred thousand distinct CDR3 sequences appear in this sample, 15% to 20% of them only once. The ten largest clonotypes hold under 40% of the sample.

A word on this clonotype: Its antigen is still unknown. No much larger clonotype is one base removed from it; base qualities were not supplied.

This receptor was identified in a male donor with ankylosing spondylitis or in good health (not recorded which). The sequence is built from TRBV27 and TRBJ1-5, with an unclear D gene assignment. What was sequenced was blood, either unsorted or a sorted T cell fraction (not recorded which). CDR3 reads: CASSLVLDQPQHF. The DNA sequence reads TGTGCCAGCAGTTTAGTGTTAGATCAGCCCCAGCATTTT.